A single T cell receptor beta chain is shown here with its context. A read error may produce the germline difference seen at one junction end. This specimen belongs to a study of T cells in Graves' hyperthyroidism and ophthalmopathy. CDR3 length: 15 amino acids. Germline V lookup: CDR1 MNHEY, CDR2 SMNVEV (reference sequence). There were TCR beta CDR3 regions amplified from RNA transcripts. Researchers ran a first-round RT-PCR on the TCR CDR3 using the HTBI primer set. TCRdb processed the multiplex PCR reads anew with MiXCR; each CDR3 protein has one entry. The sample has 700,000 or so distinct CDR3 sequences; 16% are singletons.

The specimen was blood. The chain is built from TRBV27 and TRBJ2-3; 8 positions match TRBD2. The clonotype was recovered from a man between 18 and 35 years old with Graves' hyperthyroidism. The CDR3 DNA is TGTGCCAGCAGTTTTACTAACGGGAGGGTAGATACGCGGTATTTT. Translation: CASSFTNGRVDTRYF.